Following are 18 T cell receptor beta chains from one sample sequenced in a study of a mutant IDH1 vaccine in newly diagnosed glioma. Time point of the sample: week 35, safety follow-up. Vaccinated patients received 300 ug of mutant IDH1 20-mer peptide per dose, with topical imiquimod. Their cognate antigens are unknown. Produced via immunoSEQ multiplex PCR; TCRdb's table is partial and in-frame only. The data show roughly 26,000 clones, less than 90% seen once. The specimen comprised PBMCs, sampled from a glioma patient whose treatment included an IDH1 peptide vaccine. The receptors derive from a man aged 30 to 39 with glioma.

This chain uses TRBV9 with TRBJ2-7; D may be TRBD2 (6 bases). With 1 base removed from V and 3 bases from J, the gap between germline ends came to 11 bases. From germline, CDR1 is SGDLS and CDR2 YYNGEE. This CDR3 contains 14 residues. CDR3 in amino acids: CASSVTMGGYEQYF. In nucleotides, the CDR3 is TGTGCCAGCAGCGTAACAATGGGGGGCTACGAGCAGTACTTC.

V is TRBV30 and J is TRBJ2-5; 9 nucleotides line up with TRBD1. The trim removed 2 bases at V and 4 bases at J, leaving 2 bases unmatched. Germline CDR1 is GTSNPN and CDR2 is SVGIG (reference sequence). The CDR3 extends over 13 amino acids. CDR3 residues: CAWSYRGRETQYF. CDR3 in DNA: TGTGCCTGGAGTTACAGGGGGCGAGAGACCCAGTACTTC.

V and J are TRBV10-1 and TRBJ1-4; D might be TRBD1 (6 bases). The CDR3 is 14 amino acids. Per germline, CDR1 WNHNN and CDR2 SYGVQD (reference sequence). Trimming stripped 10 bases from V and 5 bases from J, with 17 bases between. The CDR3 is CAIEGEQTNEKLFF. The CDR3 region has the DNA TGCGCCATCGAGGGGGAACAGACCAATGAAAAACTGTTTTTT.

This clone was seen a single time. The DNA for the CDR3 is TGTGCCAGCAGTGCCCCAGGGTTGAACACTGAAGCTTTCTTT. It codes for CASSAPGLNTEAFF. J is TRBJ1-1 and V is TRBV2; D might be TRBD1 (5 bases). The CDR3 totals 14 residues. Germline V gene data show CDR1 as SNHLY and CDR2 as FYNNEI. Between the trimmed V and J ends, which lost 4 bases and 0 bases, there was a span of 9 bases.

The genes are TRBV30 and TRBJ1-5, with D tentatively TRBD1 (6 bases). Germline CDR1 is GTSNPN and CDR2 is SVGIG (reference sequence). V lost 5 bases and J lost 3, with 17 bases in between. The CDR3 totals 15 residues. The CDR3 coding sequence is TGTGCCTGGGGCCCCAGGGGCGGTTACAATCAGCCCCAGCATTTT. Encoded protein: CAWGPRGGYNQPQHF.

The CDR3 DNA sequence: TGTGCCTGGAGTGTTGGACAGGGGACAGAGACCCAGTACTTC. Amino acids: CAWSVGQGTETQYF. This sequence joins TRBV30 and TRBJ2-5; 9 bases agree with TRBD1. CDR3 length: 14 amino acids. CDR1 and CDR2 (germline): GTSNPN, SVGIG (reference sequence). V was pared by 0 bases and J by 4 bases, with 3 bases of the junction left unmatched.

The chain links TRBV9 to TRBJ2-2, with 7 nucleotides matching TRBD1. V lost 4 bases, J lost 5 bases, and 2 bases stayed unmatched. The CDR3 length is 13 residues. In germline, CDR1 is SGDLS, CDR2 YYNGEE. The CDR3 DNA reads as TGTGCCAGCAGCCCACAGGGGACCGGGGAGCTGTTTTTT. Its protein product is CASSPQGTGELFF.

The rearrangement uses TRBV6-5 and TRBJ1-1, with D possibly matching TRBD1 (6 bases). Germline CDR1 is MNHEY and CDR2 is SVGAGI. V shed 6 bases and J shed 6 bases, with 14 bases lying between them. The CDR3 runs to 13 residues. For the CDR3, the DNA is TGTGCCAGCAGAGAAGGGGGGTTCTCTGAAGCTTTCTTT. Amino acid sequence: CASREGGFSEAFF.

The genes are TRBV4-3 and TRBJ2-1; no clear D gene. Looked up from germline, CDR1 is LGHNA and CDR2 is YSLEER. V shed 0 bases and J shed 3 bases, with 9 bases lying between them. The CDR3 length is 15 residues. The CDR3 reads CASSQDPPDYNEQFF. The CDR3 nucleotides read TGCGCCAGCAGCCAAGATCCCCCTGACTACAATGAGCAGTTCTTC.

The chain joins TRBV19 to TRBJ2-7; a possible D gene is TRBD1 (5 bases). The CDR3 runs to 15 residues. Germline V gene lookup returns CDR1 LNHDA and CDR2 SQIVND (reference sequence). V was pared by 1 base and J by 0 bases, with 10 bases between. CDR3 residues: CASSIGRDSSYEQYF. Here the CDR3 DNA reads TGTGCCAGTAGTATAGGTAGAGACAGCTCCTACGAGCAGTACTTC. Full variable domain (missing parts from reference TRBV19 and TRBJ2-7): DGGITQSPKYLFRKEGQNVTLSCEQNLNHDAMYWYRQDPGQGLRLIYYSQIVNDFQKGDIAEGYSVSREKKESFPLTVTSAQKNPTAFYLCASSIGRDSSYEQYFGPGTRLTVT.

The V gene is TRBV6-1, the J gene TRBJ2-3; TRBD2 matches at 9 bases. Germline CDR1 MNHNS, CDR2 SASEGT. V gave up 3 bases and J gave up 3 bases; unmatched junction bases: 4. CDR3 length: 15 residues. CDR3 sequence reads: CASSDLAGVTDTQYF. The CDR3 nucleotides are TGTGCCAGCAGTGACTTAGCGGGAGTAACAGATACGCAGTATTTT.

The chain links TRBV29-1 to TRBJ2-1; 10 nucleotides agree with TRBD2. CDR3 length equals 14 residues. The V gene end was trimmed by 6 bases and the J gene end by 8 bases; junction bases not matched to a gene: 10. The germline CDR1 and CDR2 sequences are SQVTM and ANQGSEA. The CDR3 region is CSVLSSGSPYEQFF. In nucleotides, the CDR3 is TGCAGCGTCCTCTCTAGCGGGAGTCCCTATGAGCAGTTCTTC.

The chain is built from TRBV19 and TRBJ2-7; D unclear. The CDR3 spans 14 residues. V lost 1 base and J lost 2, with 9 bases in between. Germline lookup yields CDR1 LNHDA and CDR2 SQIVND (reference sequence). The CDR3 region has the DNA TGTGCCAGTAGTATAGTAGCAGGACCCTACGAGCAGTACTTC. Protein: CASSIVAGPYEQYF.

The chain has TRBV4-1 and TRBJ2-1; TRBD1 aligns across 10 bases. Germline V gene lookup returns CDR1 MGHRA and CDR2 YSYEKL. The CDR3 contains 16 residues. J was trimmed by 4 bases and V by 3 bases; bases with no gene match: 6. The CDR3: CASSQGRTGGYNEQFF. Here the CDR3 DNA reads TGCGCCAGCAGCCAGGGTCGGACAGGGGGGTACAATGAGCAGTTCTTC.

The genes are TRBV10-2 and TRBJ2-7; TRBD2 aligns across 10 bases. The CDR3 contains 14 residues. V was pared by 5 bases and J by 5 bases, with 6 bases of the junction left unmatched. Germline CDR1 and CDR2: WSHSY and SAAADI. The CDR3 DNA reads TGCGCCAGCAGTCTAGCGGGAGATAGCGACGAGCAGTACTTC. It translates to CASSLAGDSDEQYF.

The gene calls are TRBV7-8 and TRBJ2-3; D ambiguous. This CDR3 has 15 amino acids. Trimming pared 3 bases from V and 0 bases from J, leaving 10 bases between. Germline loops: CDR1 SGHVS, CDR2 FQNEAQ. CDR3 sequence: CASSLGTLSTDTQYF. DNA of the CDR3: TGTGCCAGCAGCTTGGGAACGCTGAGCACAGATACGCAGTATTTT.

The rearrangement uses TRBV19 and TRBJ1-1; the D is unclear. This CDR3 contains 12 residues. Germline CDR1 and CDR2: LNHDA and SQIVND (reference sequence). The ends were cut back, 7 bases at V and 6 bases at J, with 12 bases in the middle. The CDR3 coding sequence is TGTGCCAGTACCCCGGGGTCCGCTGAAGCTTTCTTT. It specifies CASTPGSAEAFF.

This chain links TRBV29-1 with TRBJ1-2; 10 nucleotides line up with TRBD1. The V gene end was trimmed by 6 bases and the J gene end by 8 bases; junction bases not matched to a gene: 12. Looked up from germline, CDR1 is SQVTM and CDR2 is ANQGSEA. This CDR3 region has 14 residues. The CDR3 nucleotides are TGCAGCGTCGGGACAGGGGAGCGGGGAGAAGGCTACACCTTC. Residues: CSVGTGERGEGYTF.